A single sample is the source of the 9 T cell receptor beta chains below, sequenced in a study of blood T cells in healthy people across ages. The second PCR ran 7 to 11 cycles with a sample-barcoded 5' primer and J-beta primers. One entry per CDR3 protein, called by TCRdb with MiXCR from the 5' RACE reads. The sample consists of 700,000 or so distinct CDR3 sequences, 22% of them appearing once. The sequenced sample was blood. These receptors originate from a man in his 70s in good health.

This sequence joins TRBV10-3 and TRBJ2-1; D is perhaps TRBD2 (7 bases). CDR3 length: 15 residues. Trimming stripped 4 bases from V and 0 bases from J, with 10 bases between. CDR1 is ENHRY and CDR2 is SYGVKD in the germline V gene. CDR3 amino acids: CAISGGGNSYNEQFF. The CDR3 DNA reads TGTGCCATCAGTGGGGGGGGCAACTCCTACAATGAGCAGTTCTTC.

The V gene is TRBV20-1, the J gene TRBJ2-4; D is tentatively TRBD1 or TRBD2 (5 bases each). The germline V gene has CDR1 DFQATT and CDR2 SNEGSKA (reference sequence). V was clipped by 4 bases and J by 0 bases, with 10 bases between them. CDR3 size: 14 residues. This chain's CDR3 is CSATWDLAKNIQYF. CDR3 DNA sequence: TGCAGTGCTACTTGGGACCTAGCCAAAAACATTCAGTACTTC.

This clonotype was seen a handful of times. The chain combines TRBV3-1 with TRBJ1-2; D is ambiguous. Per germline, CDR1 LGHDT and CDR2 YNNKEL (reference sequence). The CDR3 has 15 residues. Trimming shortened V by 2 bases and J by 4 bases, and 14 bases separated the two germline ends. The CDR3 reads CASSQSALLAYGYTF. As DNA, the CDR3 is TGTGCCAGCAGCCAATCGGCCCTGTTGGCCTATGGCTACACCTTC.

The chain employs TRBV5-1 and TRBJ2-7; D is possibly TRBD1 (6 bases). Between the trimmed V and J ends, which lost 8 bases and 3 bases, there was a span of 15 bases. Germline CDR1 SGHRS, CDR2 YFSETQ. This CDR3 spans 13 amino acids. CDR3 amino acids: CASGDTRIYEQYF. In nucleotides, the CDR3 is TGCGCCAGTGGGGACACGAGGATCTACGAGCAGTACTTC. Drawing the rest from reference TRBV5-1 and TRBJ2-7, the complete variable domain is KAGVTQTPRYLIKTRGQQVTLSCSPISGHRSVSWYQQTPGQGLQFLFEYFSETQRNKGNFPGRFSGRQFSNSRSEMNVSTLELGDSALYLCASGDTRIYEQYFGPGTRLTVT.

The chain carries TRBV11-3 and TRBJ2-2; 9 bases agree with TRBD2. CDR1 and CDR2 (germline): SGHNT, YENEEA. This CDR3 has 17 residues. With V trimmed by 2 bases and J by 7 bases, 11 bases remained unmatched. This CDR3 is CASSLFGLSGSGGELFF. Here the CDR3 DNA reads TGTGCCAGCAGCTTATTCGGGCTTAGCGGGAGCGGCGGGGAGCTGTTTTTT.

The chain couples TRBV29-1 to TRBJ2-1, with D possibly TRBD2 on 5 matching bases. Looked up from germline, CDR1 is SQVTM and CDR2 is ANQGSEA. Trimming took off 0 bases at V and 2 bases at J, with 8 bases between the two ends. The CDR3 consists of 14 residues. CDR3 sequence (DNA): TGCAGCGTTGAAGAGTTGCGGGCCTACAATGAGCAGTTCTTC. This translates into CSVEELRAYNEQFF.

This clonotype came up a few times. The CDR3 sequence: CSVVEGLGPKNIQYF. In DNA, the CDR3 is TGCAGCGTTGTCGAGGGGTTGGGGCCCAAAAACATTCAGTACTTC. This rearrangement joins TRBV29-1 to TRBJ2-4; D possibly matches TRBD1 or TRBD2 (5 bases each). CDR1 SQVTM and CDR2 ANQGSEA come from the germline V gene. The CDR3 length is 15 residues. Trimming shortened V by 4 bases and J by 2 bases, and 15 bases separated the two germline ends.

This clonotype was recorded a few times. V usage is TRBV4-2 and J usage is TRBJ2-4; the match to TRBD1 covers 7 bases. V lost 5 bases to trimming and J lost 2 bases; unmatched junction nucleotides: 9. CDR3 length: 16 amino acids. Germline V gene sequence: CDR1 LGHNA, CDR2 YNFKEQ. CDR3 protein: CASSSRQGGPKNIQYF. The CDR3 coding sequence is TGTGCCAGCAGCTCCCGACAGGGTGGACCCAAAAACATTCAGTACTTC.

V usage is TRBV7-9 and J usage is TRBJ2-2, with a weak D call TRBD1 (6 bases). The germline V gene has CDR1 SEHNR and CDR2 FQNEAQ (reference sequence). V lost 6 bases, J lost 2 bases, and 19 bases lay in between. CDR3 size: 17 residues. DNA for the CDR3: TGTGCCAGCAGGACTACACCCGGGACAACCAACACCGGGGAGCTGTTTTTT. It translates to CASRTTPGTTNTGELFF.